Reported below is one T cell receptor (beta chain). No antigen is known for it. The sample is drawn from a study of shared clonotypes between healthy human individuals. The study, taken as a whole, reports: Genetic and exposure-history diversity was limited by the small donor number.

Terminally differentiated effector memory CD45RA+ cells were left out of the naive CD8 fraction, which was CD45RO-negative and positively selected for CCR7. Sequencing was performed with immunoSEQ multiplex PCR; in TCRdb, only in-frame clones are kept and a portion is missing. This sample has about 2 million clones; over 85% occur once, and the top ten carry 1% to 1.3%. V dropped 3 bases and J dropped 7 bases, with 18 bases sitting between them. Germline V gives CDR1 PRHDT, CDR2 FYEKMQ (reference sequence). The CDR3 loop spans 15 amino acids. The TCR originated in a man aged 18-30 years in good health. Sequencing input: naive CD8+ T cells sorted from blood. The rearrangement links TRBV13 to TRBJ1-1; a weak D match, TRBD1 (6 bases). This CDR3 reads CASSFTGLQLDEAFF. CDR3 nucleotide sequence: TGTGCCAGCAGCTTCACAGGGCTCCAATTGGATGAAGCTTTCTTT. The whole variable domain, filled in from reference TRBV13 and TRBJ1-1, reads AAGVIQSPRHLIKEKRETATLKCYPIPRHDTVYWYQQGPGQDPQFLISFYEKMQSDKGSIPDRFSAQQFSDYHSELNMSSLELGDSALYFCASSFTGLQLDEAFFGQGTRLTVV.